This entry lists 28 T cell receptor beta chains sequenced from one sample in a study of T cell repertoires in aging, cancer and after chemotherapy. The template was genomic DNA from peripheral blood, not RNA. TRB rearrangements spanning V, D and J were amplified using mixed TRB-A/B primers. TCRdb re-called the multiplex PCR reads with MiXCR, one entry per CDR3 protein. This table has 2,000 to 3,000 distinct CDR3 sequences, 58% appearing once. Sequencing was performed on blood. These receptors were collected from a human donor with a solid tumor.

CDR3 DNA sequence: TGTGCCAGTATCCGGTATTCTGAAGCTTTCTTT. Protein sequence: CASIRYSEAFF. This sequence joins TRBV19 and TRBJ1-1; D is ambiguous. Per germline, CDR1 LNHDA and CDR2 SQIVND (reference sequence). The CDR3 loop spans 11 amino acids. Trimming removed 7 bases from V and 6 bases from J, with 9 bases in between. Full variable domain (missing parts from reference TRBV19 and TRBJ1-1): DGGITQSPKYLFRKEGQNVTLSCEQNLNHDAMYWYRQDPGQGLRLIYYSQIVNDFQKGDIAEGYSVSREKKESFPLTVTSAQKNPTAFYLCASIRYSEAFFGQGTRLTVV.

The chain has TRBV18 and TRBJ2-2; 9 bases match TRBD1. CDR1 and CDR2 from the germline V gene are KGHSH and LQKENI. The J segment lost 1 base and the V segment lost 0 bases, leaving 0 bases of the junction unmatched. The CDR3 runs 16 residues. The CDR3 sequence: CASSPPDRGNTGELFF. DNA for the CDR3: TGTGCCAGCTCACCACCGGACAGGGGGAACACCGGGGAGCTGTTTTTT.

The rearrangement uses TRBV19 and TRBJ2-5, with D perhaps TRBD2 (6 bases). V was clipped by 7 bases and J by 2 bases, with 14 bases between them. This CDR3 comprises 14 residues. Per the germline V gene, CDR1 is LNHDA and CDR2 is SQIVND (reference sequence). The CDR3 loop reads CASTHGGSQETQYF. CDR3 bases: TGTGCCAGTACCCACGGAGGGTCTCAAGAGACCCAGTACTTC.

The chain links TRBV24-1 to TRBJ1-4; 7 nucleotides agree with TRBD1. The germline gives CDR1 KGHDR, CDR2 SFDVKD. J gave up 0 bases and V 4 bases, and 1 base lay outside the gene matches. This CDR3 has 15 amino acids. The CDR3: CATSEGQSTNEKLFF. The CDR3 nucleotides are TGTGCCACCAGTGAGGGACAGTCAACTAATGAAAAACTGTTTTTT.

This clonotype showed up just a few times. The chain couples TRBV20-1 to TRBJ1-1; D is uncertain. The germline V and J ends were trimmed by 0 bases and 0 bases, with 14 bases remaining between them. Germline CDR1 DFQATT, CDR2 SNEGSKA (reference sequence). The CDR3 length is 16 residues. CDR3 residues: CSARDTQGILNTEAFF. The CDR3 bases are TGCAGTGCTAGAGACACTCAAGGGATCCTGAACACTGAAGCTTTCTTT.

This chain connects TRBV20-1 to TRBJ1-2; D is perhaps TRBD1 (6 bases). The CDR3 spans 14 residues. CDR1 DFQATT and CDR2 SNEGSKA come from the germline V gene (reference sequence). Trimming stripped 3 bases from V and 3 bases from J, with 14 bases between. This chain's CDR3 is CSARPTGYHYGYTF. DNA for the CDR3: TGCAGTGCTAGGCCCACAGGGTACCACTATGGCTACACCTTC.

The CDR3 DNA sequence: TGTGCCAGCACCTTAACGGAAGGGGTGGGCTACACCTTC. Translating gives CASTLTEGVGYTF. V is TRBV5-5 and J is TRBJ1-2; a weak D match, TRBD1 (5 bases). This CDR3 has 13 amino acids. Trimming took 6 bases from V and 8 from J, leaving 17 bases between them. Germline loops: CDR1 SGHKS, CDR2 YYEKEE (reference sequence).

The genes are TRBV7-9 and TRBJ2-3; D possibly corresponds to TRBD2 (5 bases). The CDR3 sequence is 15 residues long. The ends were cut back, 2 bases at V and 1 base at J, with 10 bases in the middle. Germline CDR1 reads SEHNR; CDR2 reads FQNEAQ (reference sequence). The CDR3 DNA follows: TGTGCCAGCAGCTTACGAGGGCTTCGCACAGATACGCAGTATTTT. Its translation is CASSLRGLRTDTQYF.

The chain has TRBV4-1 and TRBJ1-2; weak D call: TRBD1 (5 bases). The CDR3 totals 16 residues. The ends were cut back, 1 base at V and 2 bases at J, with 14 bases in the middle. The germline V gene has CDR1 MGHRA and CDR2 YSYEKL. CDR3 residues: CASSQGSGTGNYGYTF. DNA of the CDR3: TGCGCCAGCAGCCAAGGGTCGGGGACGGGCAACTATGGCTACACCTTC.

This clonotype was found once. The DNA for the CDR3 is TGTGCCAGCAGCCTTAATCCGGGAGGGGCGGGTGGAAACATTCAGTACTTC. Amino acids: CASSLNPGGAGGNIQYF. The chain is built from TRBV7-2 and TRBJ2-4; 8 bases are a match to TRBD2. This CDR3 region has 17 residues. Germline trimming cut 5 bases from V and 6 bases from J; bases unmatched to any gene: 15. Looked up from germline, CDR1 is SGHTA and CDR2 is FQGNSA.

The V call is TRBV4-3, the J call TRBJ1-1; D is uncertain. Trimming removed 0 bases from V and 6 bases from J, with 11 bases in between. The germline V gene encodes CDR1 LGHNA and CDR2 YSLEER. The CDR3 sequence is 14 residues long. CDR3 DNA sequence: TGCGCCAGCAGCCAAGATTATACGAGGGCTGAAGCTTTCTTT. Translated: CASSQDYTRAEAFF.

This clonotype was picked up a small number of times. The V and J genes are TRBV6-5 and TRBJ1-2; D ambiguous. Germline assignment: CDR1 MNHEY and CDR2 SVGAGI. CDR3 length: 16 residues. Trimming pared 0 bases from V and 2 bases from J, leaving 13 bases between. CDR3 region: CASSYSEAGGNYGYTF. The CDR3 region has the DNA TGTGCCAGCAGTTACTCCGAGGCAGGAGGCAACTATGGCTACACCTTC.

The V gene is TRBV18, the J gene TRBJ2-2; no reliable D call. The CDR3 spans 14 residues. Trimming removed 0 bases from V and 6 bases from J, with 8 bases in between. Germline CDR1 and CDR2: KGHSH and LQKENI. In DNA form, the CDR3 reads TGTGCCAGCTCACCACCAAAAGACTCCGGGGAGCTGTTTTTT. Translated, it gives CASSPPKDSGELFF.

This chain connects TRBV28 to TRBJ2-2; possibly TRBD2 for D (5 bases). V was shortened by 6 bases and J by 0 bases, with 14 bases between the two germline ends. There are 16 residues in the CDR3. Germline V gene lookup returns CDR1 MDHEN and CDR2 SYDVKM. The CDR3 region is CASSPRGQANTGELFF. In nucleotides, the CDR3 is TGTGCCAGCAGCCCCCGAGGGCAGGCGAACACCGGGGAGCTGTTTTTT.

This clonotype has more than one count but fewer than ten. The gene calls are TRBV6-2 or TRBV6-3 and TRBJ1-3; D gene uncertain. Germline CDR1 is MNHEY and CDR2 is SVGEGT. This CDR3 is built from 12 residues. V lost 8 bases to trimming and J lost 4 bases, with 9 bases between them. CDR3 bases: TGTGCCAGCGGACTCCTCGGAAACACCATATATTTT. It translates to CASGLLGNTIYF.

The CDR3 region is CASSLRSLTIYEQYF. The CDR3 DNA is TGTGCCAGCAGCTTACGGAGCCTAACGATCTACGAGCAGTACTTC. The V and J genes are TRBV11-2 and TRBJ2-7; the D is unclear. CDR1 SGHAT and CDR2 FQNNGV come from the germline V gene. Between the trimmed V and J ends, which lost 2 bases and 3 bases, there was a span of 14 bases. The CDR3 runs 15 residues. The full variable domain, rest sourced from reference TRBV11-2 and TRBJ2-7, is EAGVAQSPRYKIIEKRQSVAFWCNPISGHATLYWYQQILGQGPKLLIQFQNNGVVDDSQLPKDRFSAERLKGVDSTLKIQPAKLEDSAVYLCASSLRSLTIYEQYFGPGTRLTVT.

The genes are TRBV20-1 and TRBJ2-3; 10 bases match TRBD2. V lost 4 bases and J lost 3; bases outside the gene matches: 7. The CDR3 extends over 15 amino acids. Germline loops: CDR1 DFQATT, CDR2 SNEGSKA (reference sequence). In DNA form, the CDR3 reads TGCAGTGCTAACCTTAGGACTAGCGGAACAGATACGCAGTATTTT. Protein product: CSANLRTSGTDTQYF.

CDR3 bases: TGTGCCAGCAGCCCGACAGGGGACGGAAACACCATATATTTT. This translates into CASSPTGDGNTIYF. The J gene is TRBJ1-3, the V gene TRBV9; 8 positions agree with TRBD1. CDR3 length: 14 amino acids. Germline trimming cut 4 bases from V and 4 bases from J; bases unmatched to any gene: 4. The germline V gene has CDR1 SGDLS and CDR2 YYNGEE.

This chain joins TRBV28 and TRBJ1-3; D is undetermined. This CDR3 is built from 14 residues. The germline CDR1 and CDR2 sequences are MDHEN and SYDVKM. Deletions cut 6 bases from V and 0 bases from J, with 9 bases between. The CDR3 DNA reads as TGTGCCAGCAGGACTGCACACTCTGGAAACACCATATATTTT. The encoded protein is CASRTAHSGNTIYF. The complete variable domain, with remaining parts taken from reference TRBV28 and TRBJ1-3, reads DVKVTQSSRYLVKRTGEKVFLECVQDMDHENMFWYRQDPGLGLRLIYFSYDVKMKEKGDIPEGYSVSREKKERFSLILESASTNQTSMYLCASRTAHSGNTIYFGEGSWLTVV.

The rearrangement joins TRBV20-1 to TRBJ2-1; no definite D call. Trimming pared 3 bases from V and 2 bases from J, leaving 8 bases between. Germline V lookup: CDR1 DFQATT, CDR2 SNEGSKA (reference sequence). CDR3 length: 13 amino acids. CDR3 sequence reads: CSASARPYNEQFF. CDR3 nucleotides: TGCAGTGCTAGCGCCAGACCCTACAATGAGCAGTTCTTC.

V usage is TRBV27 and J usage is TRBJ1-1; D gene ambiguous. Germline V gives CDR1 MNHEY, CDR2 SMNVEV (reference sequence). V was clipped by 5 bases and J by 4 bases, with 11 bases between them. The CDR3 length is 13 residues. The CDR3 region has the DNA TGTGCCAGCAGTGATTTCGGACGCACTGAAGCTTTCTTT. Residues: CASSDFGRTEAFF.

V gene TRBV19 combines with J gene TRBJ2-5; tentative D call: TRBD1 (6 bases). V was cut by 4 bases and J by 5 bases, with 17 bases left in between. The CDR3 extends over 15 amino acids. From germline, CDR1 is LNHDA and CDR2 SQIVND (reference sequence). The CDR3 coding sequence is TGTGCCAGTAGTACTGGGACACGTGCGTTCGAGACCCAGTACTTC. Translation gives CASSTGTRAFETQYF.

This clonotype was picked up one time. The V gene is TRBV4-3, the J gene TRBJ2-2, with TRBD2 matching 8 bases. Germline loops: CDR1 LGHNA, CDR2 YSLEER. The CDR3 extends over 20 amino acids. The trim removed 1 base at V and 0 bases at J, leaving 13 bases unmatched. DNA for the CDR3: TGCGCCAGCAGCCAAGGTGTCTCGCGGGGGGCTAGACCGAACACCGGGGAGCTGTTTTTT. This translates into CASSQGVSRGARPNTGELFF.

The CDR3 protein is CASSYSAEKANNEQFF. CDR3 nucleotides: TGTGCCAGCAGTTACTCTGCGGAGAAGGCCAACAATGAGCAGTTCTTC. The V call is TRBV6-5, the J call TRBJ2-1; D remains ambiguous. V gave up 0 bases and J gave up 5 bases, with 14 bases separating them. The germline V gene encodes CDR1 MNHEY and CDR2 SVGAGI. This CDR3 is 16 amino acids long.

This clonotype was recorded a few times. V gene TRBV20-1 combines with J gene TRBJ2-3; D perhaps matches TRBD2 (5 bases). Deletions cut 5 bases from V and 4 bases from J, with 22 bases between. This CDR3 is 16 amino acids long. Germline loops: CDR1 DFQATT, CDR2 SNEGSKA (reference sequence). The CDR3 loop reads CSAGLLRGRRSDTQYF. The CDR3 DNA reads as TGCAGTGCTGGGTTGCTACGAGGGAGACGCTCAGATACGCAGTATTTT.

The V call is TRBV10-3, the J call TRBJ2-7; TRBD2 matches at 7 bases. The CDR3 covers 13 residues. The V gene's germline CDR1 is ENHRY and CDR2 SYGVKD. J was trimmed by 3 bases and V by 5 bases; bases with no gene match: 4. The CDR3 spells CAISTSSGYEQYF. For the CDR3, the DNA is TGTGCCATCAGTACCTCTAGCGGCTACGAGCAGTACTTC.

The V call is TRBV19, the J call TRBJ2-3, with TRBD1 as a possible D gene (6 bases). V shed 1 base and J shed 2 bases, with 7 bases lying between them. From germline, CDR1 is LNHDA and CDR2 SQIVND (reference sequence). The CDR3 extends over 14 amino acids. CDR3 sequence: CASSIGQVTDTQYF. CDR3 in DNA: TGTGCCAGTAGTATAGGACAGGTCACAGATACGCAGTATTTT.

The gene calls are TRBV6-5 and TRBJ2-2, with D hard to call. CDR1 and CDR2 (germline): MNHEY, SVGAGI. Trimming shortened V by 2 bases and J by 5 bases, and 15 bases separated the two germline ends. This CDR3 comprises 16 residues. CDR3 nucleotides: TGTGCCAGCAGTTACCCAGGTCCCCTAGGGACCGGGGAGCTGTTTTTT. Its protein is CASSYPGPLGTGELFF.